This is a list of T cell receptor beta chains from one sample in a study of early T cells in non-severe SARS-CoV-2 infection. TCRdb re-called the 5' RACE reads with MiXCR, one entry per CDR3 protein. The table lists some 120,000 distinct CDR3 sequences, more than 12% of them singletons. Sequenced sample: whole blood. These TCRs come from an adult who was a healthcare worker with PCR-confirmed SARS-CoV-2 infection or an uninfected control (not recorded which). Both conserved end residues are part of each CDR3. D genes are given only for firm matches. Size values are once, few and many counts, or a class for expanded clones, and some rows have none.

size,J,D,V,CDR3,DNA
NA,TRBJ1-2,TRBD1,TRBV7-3,CASSLDGTGGGYTF,TGTGCCAGCAGCTTAGATGGGACAGGGGGCGGCTACACCTTC
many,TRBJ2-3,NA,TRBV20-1,CSAGRGTTDTQYF,TGCAGTGCCGGACGGGGGACCACAGATACGCAGTATTTT
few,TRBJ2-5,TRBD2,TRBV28,CASSLLLAWGGAQETQYF,TGTGCCAGCAGTTTATTACTAGCGTGGGGGGGAGCCCAAGAGACCCAGTACTTC
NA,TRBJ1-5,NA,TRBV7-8,CASSFIGDQPQHF,TGTGCCAGCAGCTTTATCGGTGATCAGCCCCAGCATTTT
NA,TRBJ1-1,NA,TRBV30,CAWSDLTWNTEVFF,TGTGCCTGGAGCGATTTAACCTGGAACACTGAAGTTTTCTTT
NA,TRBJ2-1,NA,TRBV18,CASSPPRAARGNEQFF,TGTGCCAGCTCACCACCAAGAGCGGCCCGAGGGAATGAGCAGTTCTTC
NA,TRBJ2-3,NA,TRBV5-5,CASSLGPPDTQYF,TGTGCCAGCAGCTTAGGTCCCCCCGATACGCAGTATTTT
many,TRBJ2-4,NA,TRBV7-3,CASSLNAAAKNIQYF,TGTGCCAGCAGCTTAAATGCGGCAGCCAAAAACATTCAGTACTTC
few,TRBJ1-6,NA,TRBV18,CASSPSPGNNSPLHF,TGTGCCAGCTCACCATCCCCCGGCAATAATTCACCCCTCCACTTT
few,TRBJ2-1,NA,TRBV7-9,CASHRESYNEQFF,TGTGCCAGTCACAGGGAATCCTACAATGAGCAGTTCTTC
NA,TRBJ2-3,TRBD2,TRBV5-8,CASSRSIAGGLSDTQYF,TGTGCCAGCAGCCGATCGATAGCGGGGGGGCTGTCAGATACGCAGTATTTT
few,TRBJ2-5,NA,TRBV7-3,CASSLGEMETQYF,TGTGCCAGCAGCTTAGGAGAGATGGAGACCCAGTACTTC
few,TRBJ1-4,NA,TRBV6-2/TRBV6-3,CASSYSGPPGEKLFF,TGTGCCAGCAGTTACTCTGGTCCTCCGGGAGAAAAACTGTTTTTT
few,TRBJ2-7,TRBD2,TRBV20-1,CSASPWEGYEQYF,TGCAGTGCTAGTCCGTGGGAGGGCTACGAGCAGTACTTC
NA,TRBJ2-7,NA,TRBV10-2,CASGSTVEQYF,TGCGCCAGCGGCAGTACGGTCGAGCAGTACTTC
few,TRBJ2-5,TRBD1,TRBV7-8,CASSLDRGRETQYF,TGTGCCAGCAGCTTAGACAGGGGGCGAGAGACCCAGTACTTC
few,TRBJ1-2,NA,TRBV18,CASSLGGGGDYGYTF,TGTGCCAGCTCCCTCGGCGGAGGGGGAGACTATGGCTACACCTTC
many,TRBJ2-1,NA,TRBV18,CASSTSPDRGEQFF,TGTGCCAGCAGTACTAGCCCCGACCGGGGTGAGCAGTTCTTC
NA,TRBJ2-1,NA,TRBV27,CASSPTLLGSYNEQFF,TGTGCCAGCAGTCCGACCTTGCTGGGATCCTACAATGAGCAGTTCTTC
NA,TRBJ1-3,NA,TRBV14,CASSPLEAGNTIYF,TGTGCCAGCAGCCCCCTCGAGGCAGGAAACACCATATATTTT
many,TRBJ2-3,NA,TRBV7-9,CASSRGLEGGTDTQYF,TGTGCCAGCAGTCGTGGGCTTGAGGGAGGCACAGATACGCAGTATTTT
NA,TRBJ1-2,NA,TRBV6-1,CASSPNPGPGWGYTF,TGTGCCAGCAGCCCCAACCCTGGACCGGGTTGGGGCTACACCTTC
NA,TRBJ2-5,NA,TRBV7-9,CASSPKGRETQYF,TGTGCCAGCAGCCCTAAGGGGCGAGAGACCCAGTACTTC
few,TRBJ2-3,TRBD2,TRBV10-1,CASSASGGQSAQYF,TGCGCCAGCAGTGCTAGCGGGGGGCAATCAGCGCAGTATTTT
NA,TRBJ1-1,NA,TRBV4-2,CASSQEWGTEAFF,TGTGCCAGCAGCCAAGAATGGGGAACTGAAGCTTTCTTT
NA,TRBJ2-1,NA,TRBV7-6,CASSFEGGGYEQFF,TGTGCCAGCAGCTTCGAAGGAGGCGGATATGAGCAGTTCTTC
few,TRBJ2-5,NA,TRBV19,CASSIDRTAPRETQYF,TGTGCCAGTAGTATAGATCGGACAGCTCCCCGGGAGACCCAGTACTTC
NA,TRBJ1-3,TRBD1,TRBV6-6,CASSMTGAGNTIYF,TGTGCCAGCAGTATGACAGGGGCTGGAAACACCATATATTTT
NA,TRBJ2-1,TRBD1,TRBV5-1,CASSPGQGADEQFF,TGCGCCAGCAGCCCCGGACAGGGGGCCGATGAGCAGTTCTTC
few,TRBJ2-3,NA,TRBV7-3,CASSSRLTDTQYF,TGTGCCAGCAGCTCCAGACTGACAGATACGCAGTATTTT
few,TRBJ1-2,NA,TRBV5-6,CASSLSSGPGLEGYTF,TGTGCCAGCAGCTTGTCCTCCGGACCCGGGCTTGAAGGCTACACCTTC
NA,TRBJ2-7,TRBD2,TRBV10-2,CASSSGGPRYF,TGCGCCAGCAGTAGCGGGGGACCCAGGTACTTC
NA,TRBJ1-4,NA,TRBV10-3,CAISESAGRGEKLFF,TGTGCCATCAGTGAGTCGGCGGGGCGGGGTGAAAAACTGTTTTTT
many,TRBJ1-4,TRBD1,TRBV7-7,CASSPGTGREKLFF,TGTGCCAGCAGCCCCGGGACAGGGCGAGAAAAACTGTTTTTT
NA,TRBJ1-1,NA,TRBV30,CAGTPFGSGNTEAFF,TGTGCCGGAACCCCTTTTGGTTCAGGAAACACTGAAGCTTTCTTT
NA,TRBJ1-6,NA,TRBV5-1,CASSLAGNAPLHF,TGCGCCAGCAGCTTGGCCGGGAACGCACCCCTCCACTTT
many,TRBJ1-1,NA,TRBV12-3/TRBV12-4,CASSLDGPMNTEAFF,TGTGCCAGCAGTTTAGACGGCCCAATGAACACTGAAGCTTTCTTT
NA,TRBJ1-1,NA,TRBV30,CAWSGREVAFF,TGTGCCTGGAGCGGCCGGGAAGTAGCTTTCTTT
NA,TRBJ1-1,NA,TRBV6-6,CASSPEHMNTEAFF,TGTGCCAGCAGTCCGGAGCACATGAACACTGAAGCTTTCTTT